The 22 T cell receptor beta chains below all came from one sample that was sequenced in a study of blood T cells in healthy people across ages. PCR was performed a second time for roughly 7 to 12 cycles using a sample-barcoded 5' primer and a J-beta primer mix. Each CDR3 protein gets one entry after TCRdb re-called the 5' RACE reads with MiXCR. The sample consists of 850,000 to 1,300,000 distinct CDR3 sequences, 40% to 45% of them appearing once. Sequenced input: blood. All receptors come from an older woman in good health.

This chain connects TRBV14 to TRBJ2-3; D gene unclear. This CDR3 comprises 13 residues. The ends were cut back, 1 base at V and 4 bases at J, with 6 bases in the middle. From germline, CDR1 is SGHDN and CDR2 FVKESK. This CDR3 reads CASSQARPDTQYF. Here the CDR3 DNA reads TGTGCCAGCAGCCAAGCGAGGCCAGATACGCAGTATTTT.

The chain is built from TRBV6-6 and TRBJ2-4; 7 positions match TRBD1. The DNA matches TRBJ2-7 better at its end, which makes the J call doubtful. The CDR3 runs 16 residues. Germline V gives CDR1 MNHNY, CDR2 SVGAGI (reference sequence). The CDR3: CASSFTQGRISYEQYF. Here the CDR3 DNA reads TGTGCCAGCAGCTTTACACAGGGGAGAATTTCATACGAGCAGTACTTC.

The chain combines TRBV2 with TRBJ2-4, with 10 bases matching TRBD2. The DNA end lines up better with TRBJ2-7; the J call may be wrong. The CDR3 has 15 amino acids. Germline CDR1 is SNHLY and CDR2 is FYNNEI. CDR3: CASSESPSGSGEQYF. Written as DNA, the CDR3 is TGTGCCAGCAGTGAATCCCCTAGCGGGAGTGGCGAGCAGTACTTC.

The table lists this clonotype with many counts. The chain is built from TRBV29-1 and TRBJ2-5; TRBD2 aligns across 7 bases. The germline V gene encodes CDR1 SQVTM and CDR2 ANQGSEA. Trimming removed 4 bases from V and 1 base from J; junction bases left unmatched: 3. The CDR3 is 13 residues long. In DNA form, the CDR3 reads TGCAGCGTTGTGAGGACTAGCCAAGAGACCCAGTACTTC. It encodes CSVVRTSQETQYF.

The rearrangement links TRBV20-1 to TRBJ2-1; D unclear. The germline V and J ends were trimmed by 3 bases and 15 bases, with 18 bases remaining between them. The CDR3 contains 12 residues. CDR1 is DFQATT, CDR2 SNEGSKA, per germline (reference sequence). In DNA form, the CDR3 reads TGCAGTGCTAGGGGTCCGGCCTCAGAACCGTTCTTC. Amino acid sequence: CSARGPASEPFF.

As regards this clonotype: The junction departs from germline at one end; a sequencing error may be responsible. This chain links TRBV29-1 with TRBJ2-3; no clear D gene. The germline CDR1 and CDR2 sequences are SQVTM and ANQGSEA. The length of the CDR3 is 14 residues. The CDR3 coding sequence is TGCAGCGTTGTGCGTCAGGTCCGTGCAGATGCGCAGTATTTT. As protein: CSVVRQVRADAQYF.

This clonotype has only a few counts. The CDR3: CASSPLPQGKAYEQYF. CDR3 nucleotides: TGTGCCAGCAGCCCGCTCCCCCAGGGAAAGGCCTACGAGCAGTACTTC. The J gene is TRBJ2-7, the V gene TRBV11-2; possible D gene TRBD1, 5 bases. V gave up 5 bases and J gave up 2 bases, with 19 bases separating them. The CDR3 covers 16 residues. The germline CDR1 and CDR2 sequences are SGHAT and FQNNGV.

The chain couples TRBV7-3 to TRBJ2-1; 7 nucleotides match TRBD2. The germline CDR1 and CDR2 sequences are SGHTA and FQGTGA. CDR3 length: 15 residues. The V and J ends lost 8 bases and 6 bases, in that order; junction bases with no gene match: 13. DNA of the CDR3: TGTGCCAGCCACCCCCTGGGCGGGAGATTCAATGAGCAGTTCTTC. It is translated as CASHPLGGRFNEQFF.

V and J are TRBV30 and TRBJ1-6; TRBD1 aligns across 8 bases. There are 18 residues in the CDR3. The germline V gene has CDR1 GTSNPN and CDR2 SVGIG (reference sequence). The J segment lost 13 bases and the V segment lost 1 base, leaving 21 bases of the junction unmatched. DNA of the CDR3: TGTGCCTGGAGTGCGTCCGGGACAGGCCTCACCAGTATCCTTCCCCTCCACTTT. This translates into CAWSASGTGLTSILPLHF.

J is TRBJ2-7 and V is TRBV9, with 10 nucleotides matching TRBD1. This CDR3 contains 15 residues. Germline loops: CDR1 SGDLS, CDR2 YYNGEE. V was pared by 0 bases and J by 5 bases, with 5 bases of the junction left unmatched. CDR3 protein: CASSVEGQGFNEQYF. CDR3 DNA sequence: TGTGCCAGCAGCGTAGAGGGACAGGGGTTTAACGAGCAGTACTTC.

This clonotype has only a few counts. The V and J genes are TRBV12-3 or TRBV12-4 and TRBJ1-2; D call uncertain. The CDR3 totals 13 residues. V was cut by 5 bases and J by 2 bases, with 9 bases left in between. CDR3: CASSPSNNYGYTF. CDR3 nucleotides: TGTGCCAGCAGTCCGTCGAACAACTATGGCTACACCTTC.

This clonotype appeared once. The J gene is TRBJ1-5, the V gene TRBV28; 9 bases map to TRBD1. CDR1 and CDR2 (germline): MDHEN, SYDVKM. V lost 6 bases, J lost 3 bases, and 9 bases stayed unmatched. The CDR3 is 16 amino acids. Here the CDR3 DNA reads TGTGCCAGCAGGGACCCGGGACAGGGTAACAATCAGCCCCAGCATTTT. Encoded protein: CASRDPGQGNNQPQHF.

This clonotype was seen repeatedly, ten times or more. V and J are TRBV11-3 and TRBJ2-1; the D call may be TRBD1 or TRBD2 (6 bases each). Between the trimmed V and J ends, which lost 4 bases and 9 bases, there was a span of 22 bases. The CDR3 extends over 16 amino acids. Germline V gene sequence: CDR1 SGHNT, CDR2 YENEEA. The CDR3 sequence: CASSWGRGPAMGEQFF. As DNA, the CDR3 is TGTGCCAGCAGCTGGGGGCGGGGTCCCGCTATGGGTGAGCAGTTCTTC.

The chain uses TRBV27 and TRBJ2-2; no definite D call. The CDR3 runs 12 residues. The V end was cut by 7 bases, the J end by 6 bases, with 9 bases between. Germline assignment: CDR1 MNHEY and CDR2 SMNVEV (reference sequence). In nucleotides, the CDR3 is TGTGCCAGCACCGGGTATCCCGGGGAGCTGTTTTTT. This sequence encodes CASTGYPGELFF.

With regard to this clonotype: No conserved phenylalanine or tryptophan is present at the end of the CDR3, so a read error is the likely explanation. This chain connects TRBV12-3 or TRBV12-4 to TRBJ2-1; 16 bases are shared with TRBD2. V shed 6 bases and J 9 bases; nucleotides not matched to a gene: 5. The CDR3 spans 15 residues. The CDR3 nucleotides are TGTGCCAGCAGAGGGACTAGCGGGAGGGGGGGTGAGCAGTTCTCC. Translating gives CASRGTSGRGGEQFS.

The chain links TRBV20-1 to TRBJ2-7; TRBD2 might be the D (6 bases). Germline CDR1 reads DFQATT; CDR2 reads SNEGSKA (reference sequence). This CDR3 is built from 15 residues. V dropped 2 bases and J dropped 0 bases, with 14 bases sitting between them. The CDR3 coding sequence is TGCAGTGCTAGATTCCGGGGGAGCAGCTCCTACGAGCAGTACTTC. This translates into CSARFRGSSSYEQYF.

This chain links TRBV7-2 with TRBJ2-5; TRBD1 is a possible D gene (6 bases). This CDR3 is 14 amino acids long. Germline CDR1 SGHTA, CDR2 FQGNSA. V was cut by 1 base and J by 7 bases, with 13 bases left in between. The CDR3 is CASSLVIEQGTQYF. Written as DNA, the CDR3 is TGTGCCAGCAGCTTAGTCATAGAACAGGGGACCCAGTACTTC.

The chain joins TRBV14 to TRBJ2-5, with D perhaps being TRBD1 or TRBD2 (5 bases each). The CDR3 runs 17 residues. The germline V gene has CDR1 SGHDN and CDR2 FVKESK. V lost 5 bases and J lost 5, with 24 bases in between. The CDR3 nucleotides are TGTGCCAGCAGCAAAGTTGGGGGACGAGGTCAATCGGAGACCCAGTACTTC. The encoded protein is CASSKVGGRGQSETQYF.

The CDR3 protein is CAISDSGFRPTDTQYF. The CDR3 coding sequence is TGTGCCATCAGTGACTCGGGATTCCGCCCAACAGATACGCAGTATTTT. The rearrangement uses TRBV10-3 and TRBJ2-3, with a tentative D call TRBD2 (5 bases). This CDR3 is 16 amino acids long. Germline V CDR1 and CDR2: ENHRY, SYGVKD. V was pared by 3 bases and J by 3 bases, with 16 bases between.

The V and J genes are TRBV18 and TRBJ2-7, with TRBD2 identical over 9 bases. The V gene's germline CDR1 is KGHSH and CDR2 LQKENI. CDR3 length: 17 residues. The trim removed 6 bases at V and 3 bases at J, leaving 15 bases unmatched. DNA for the CDR3: TGTGCCAGCTCGCCAGGGAGGGTAGCGGGAGTATACTACGAGCAGTACTTC. Its translation is CASSPGRVAGVYYEQYF.

This clonotype was counted only a few times. The genes are TRBV3-1 and TRBJ2-3; D is unclear. The ends were cut back, 0 bases at V and 4 bases at J, with 11 bases in the middle. The CDR3 extends over 15 amino acids. The germline V gene encodes CDR1 LGHDT and CDR2 YNNKEL (reference sequence). CDR3 amino acids: CASSQDLLRADTQYF. CDR3 bases: TGTGCCAGCAGCCAAGATCTACTTAGGGCAGATACGCAGTATTTT.

J is TRBJ2-6 and V is TRBV11-2; weak D call: TRBD2 (7 bases). The V end lost 4 bases, the J end lost 0 bases, and 22 bases lay between the germline ends. The CDR3 extends over 20 amino acids. CDR1 is SGHAT, CDR2 FQNNGV, per germline. The CDR3 DNA follows: TGTGCCAGCAGCTACCGCGGGGGCGGGTGGCCCCGCTCTGGGGCCAACGTCCTGACTTTC. Encoded protein: CASSYRGGGWPRSGANVLTF. The full variable domain, in which reference TRBV11-2 and TRBJ2-6 provide the parts outside the CDR3, is EAGVAQSPRYKIIEKRQSVAFWCNPISGHATLYWYQQILGQGPKLLIQFQNNGVVDDSQLPKDRFSAERLKGVDSTLKIQPAKLEDSAVYLCASSYRGGGWPRSGANVLTFGAGSRLTVL.